The next 32 T cell receptor beta chains were all read from a single sample in a study of CD8 T cells in Susac syndrome. An input of about 0.5 to 1 ug of RNA was subjected to reverse transcription using random hexamers. TCRdb processed the immunoSEQ multiplex PCR reads anew with MiXCR; each CDR3 protein has one entry. The sample contains roughly 200,000 distinct CDR3 sequences, about 94% of which appear only once. Sequenced: CD4+ T cells from PBMCs. These receptors all stem from a human donor with multiple sclerosis.

The J gene is TRBJ2-1, the V gene TRBV10-3; TRBD2 is a possible D gene (6 bases). The CDR3 extends over 15 amino acids. Germline CDR1 is ENHRY and CDR2 is SYGVKD. The V and J ends lost 0 bases and 4 bases respectively, with 10 bases between them. The CDR3 region has the DNA TGTGCCATCAGTGAGTCGGAGGGCCTTTACAATGAGCAGTTCTTC. Translating it yields CAISESEGLYNEQFF.

This chain uses TRBV2 with TRBJ1-2, with 10 positions matching TRBD1. This CDR3 is 14 amino acids long. Germline V gives CDR1 SNHLY, CDR2 FYNNEI. In nucleotides, the CDR3 is TGTGCTGGGGGAGGGGACAGGGGTCCCTATGGCTACACCTTC. Its translation is CAGGGDRGPYGYTF.

V and J are TRBV11-2 and TRBJ2-3; the D is unclear. CDR3 length: 17 residues. Trimming took off 1 base at V and 5 bases at J, with 19 bases between the two ends. Germline V lookup: CDR1 SGHAT, CDR2 FQNNGV. The DNA for the CDR3 is TGTGCCAGCAGCTTAGGTTCCCGGGTGGAGCCAGGAGATACGCAGTATTTT. It specifies CASSLGSRVEPGDTQYF. Full variable domain (rest looked up from reference TRBV11-2 and TRBJ2-3): EAGVAQSPRYKIIEKRQSVAFWCNPISGHATLYWYQQILGQGPKLLIQFQNNGVVDDSQLPKDRFSAERLKGVDSTLKIQPAKLEDSAVYLCASSLGSRVEPGDTQYFGPGTRLTVL.

CDR3 amino acids: CSARDQGWSTEAFF. The CDR3 coding sequence is TGCAGTGCTAGGGACCAGGGGTGGAGCACTGAAGCTTTCTTT. The rearrangement joins TRBV20-1 to TRBJ1-1; perhaps TRBD1 as D (6 bases). Trimming took 3 bases from V and 4 from J, leaving 15 bases between them. Germline V gene lookup returns CDR1 DFQATT and CDR2 SNEGSKA (reference sequence). CDR3 size: 14 residues.

This rearrangement joins TRBV3-1 to TRBJ2-1; D may be TRBD1 (5 bases). V was cut by 3 bases and J by 3 bases, with 9 bases left in between. The CDR3 has 14 amino acids. Germline assignment: CDR1 LGHDT and CDR2 YNNKEL (reference sequence). CDR3 in amino acids: CASSQGLGYNEQFF. The CDR3 bases are TGTGCCAGCAGCCAGGGGCTTGGCTACAATGAGCAGTTCTTC.

V usage is TRBV9 and J usage is TRBJ1-6; the D is unclear. Trimming took off 3 bases at V and 1 base at J, with 8 bases between the two ends. Per the germline V gene, CDR1 is SGDLS and CDR2 is YYNGEE. The CDR3 runs to 15 residues. CDR3 bases: TGTGCCAGCAGCGCCCAGTGGTCCTATAATTCACCCCTCCACTTT. Protein: CASSAQWSYNSPLHF.

This clonotype came up once. This chain links TRBV3-1 with TRBJ1-1; 7 nucleotides line up with TRBD1. CDR3 length equals 15 residues. Germline CDR1 and CDR2: LGHDT and YNNKEL (reference sequence). V lost 4 bases, J lost 1 base, and 6 bases stayed unmatched. CDR3 protein: CASSRWGQQNTEAFF. CDR3 nucleotides: TGTGCCAGCAGCCGCTGGGGACAGCAGAACACTGAAGCTTTCTTT.

The V call is TRBV30, the J call TRBJ2-1; D is perhaps TRBD1 (5 bases). Trimming took off 0 bases at V and 0 bases at J, with 6 bases between the two ends. Germline CDR1 is GTSNPN and CDR2 is SVGIG (reference sequence). The CDR3 runs to 14 residues. The CDR3 here is CAWSVQGSYNEQFF. For the CDR3, the DNA is TGTGCCTGGAGTGTGCAGGGCTCCTACAATGAGCAGTTCTTC.

Here the CDR3 reads CASSPQGGPYEQYF. DNA for the CDR3: TGTGCCAGCAGCCCGCAGGGGGGACCCTACGAGCAGTACTTC. The chain combines TRBV7-2 with TRBJ2-7, with TRBD1 as a possible D gene (7 bases). CDR1 and CDR2 from the germline V gene are SGHTA and FQGNSA. The CDR3 consists of 14 residues. Trimming took off 5 bases at V and 2 bases at J, with 13 bases between the two ends.

The genes are TRBV7-9 and TRBJ2-4; a possible D gene is TRBD1 (5 bases). The V and J ends lost 5 bases and 8 bases respectively, with 10 bases between them. The CDR3 runs to 12 residues. Germline V lookup: CDR1 SEHNR, CDR2 FQNEAQ (reference sequence). The CDR3 reads CASSDQGYIQYF. CDR3 bases: TGTGCCAGCAGCGACCAGGGTTACATTCAGTACTTC.

This rearrangement joins TRBV6-7 to TRBJ1-5; D unresolved. Being an ORF, TRBV6-7 has a function that is uncertain. Between the trimmed V and J ends, which lost 7 bases and 3 bases, there was a span of 4 bases. This CDR3 has 11 residues. CDR3 residues: CASTVNQPQHF. CDR3 sequence (DNA): TGTGCCAGCACCGTCAATCAGCCCCAGCATTTT.

The chain links TRBV30 to TRBJ1-2; D may be TRBD1 (5 bases). V dropped 1 base and J dropped 7 bases, with 13 bases sitting between them. The germline V gene encodes CDR1 GTSNPN and CDR2 SVGIG (reference sequence). This CDR3 comprises 13 residues. The CDR3 sequence: CAWSAGTGSGYTF. The CDR3 DNA reads as TGTGCCTGGAGTGCCGGGACCGGGAGTGGCTACACCTTC.

V gene TRBV24-1 combines with J gene TRBJ2-1; perhaps TRBD2 as D (7 bases). With 6 bases removed from V and 6 bases from J, the gap between germline ends came to 14 bases. This CDR3 is 14 amino acids long. From germline, CDR1 is KGHDR and CDR2 SFDVKD. CDR3 nucleotides: TGTGCCACCAGTCTCCGGGGGGCCCGCAATGAGCAGTTCTTC. This codes for CATSLRGARNEQFF.

The rearrangement joins TRBV10-3 to TRBJ2-7, with D perhaps matching TRBD1 (6 bases). V was trimmed by 2 bases and J by 4 bases, leaving 6 bases between them. Germline loops: CDR1 ENHRY, CDR2 SYGVKD. The CDR3 sequence is 12 residues long. CDR3 in DNA: TGTGCCATCAGTGAGACAGGGTACGAGCAGTACTTC. Amino acids: CAISETGYEQYF.

The V call is TRBV30, the J call TRBJ2-7; TRBD1 might be the D (6 bases). The germline CDR1 and CDR2 sequences are GTSNPN and SVGIG (reference sequence). CDR3 size: 12 residues. V dropped 4 bases and J dropped 3 bases, with 10 bases sitting between them. The CDR3 DNA follows: TGTGCCTGGACAGGGGAAGGCTACGAGCAGTACTTC. Translated, it gives CAWTGEGYEQYF.

This rearrangement joins TRBV16 to TRBJ2-7; possible D gene TRBD1, 5 bases. V shed 4 bases and J shed 3 bases, with 16 bases lying between them. Germline V gene data show CDR1 as KGHSY and CDR2 as FQNENV. The CDR3 extends over 15 amino acids. CDR3 amino acids: CASSLRVERFYEQYF. The CDR3 nucleotides are TGTGCCAGCAGCCTCAGGGTGGAACGTTTCTACGAGCAGTACTTC.

This clonotype was observed a few times. DNA of the CDR3: TGTGCCAGCAGCTTACGCGGGGCGCAAAGTGAAAAACTGTTTTTT. This encodes CASSLRGAQSEKLFF. The V and J genes are TRBV7-2 and TRBJ1-4; TRBD1 is a possible D gene (5 bases). The CDR3 runs 15 residues. Germline V gene data show CDR1 as SGHTA and CDR2 as FQGNSA. V dropped 2 bases and J dropped 7 bases, with 14 bases sitting between them.

The table lists this clonotype with a count of one. The V call is TRBV20-1, the J call TRBJ1-6; possibly TRBD1 for D (6 bases). V dropped 7 bases and J dropped 7 bases, with 17 bases sitting between them. The CDR3 extends over 14 amino acids. Germline loops: CDR1 DFQATT, CDR2 SNEGSKA (reference sequence). CDR3 region: CSVTGLGANSPLHF. The CDR3 DNA sequence: TGCAGTGTTACAGGGCTGGGCGCCAATTCACCCCTCCACTTT.

The rearrangement joins TRBV11-2 to TRBJ1-2, with D uncertain. The CDR3 is made up of 17 amino acids. CDR1 and CDR2 (germline): SGHAT, FQNNGV. Between the trimmed V and J ends, which lost 7 bases and 0 bases, there was a span of 21 bases. The CDR3 DNA reads TGTGCCAGCACCCCCTGGCCACGACCAACAGCTAACTATGGCTACACCTTC. Protein: CASTPWPRPTANYGYTF.

The CDR3 loop reads CASSQAASNTEAFF. The CDR3 nucleotides read TGTGCCAGCAGCCAAGCGGCGTCGAACACTGAAGCTTTCTTT. The chain joins TRBV3-1 to TRBJ1-1; no definite D call. The V and J ends lost 1 base and 1 base respectively, with 7 bases between them. The CDR3 is 14 amino acids. Germline V gene sequence: CDR1 LGHDT, CDR2 YNNKEL (reference sequence).

On this clonotype: A junction end diverges from the germline sequence, so it may reflect a read error. This sequence joins TRBV7-2 and TRBJ2-2, with TRBD2 matching 7 bases. Germline loops: CDR1 SGHTA, CDR2 FQGNSA. The CDR3 covers 15 residues. The CDR3 is CASSLAARNTGELFF. The CDR3 DNA reads TGTGCCAGCAGCCTAGCGGCGAGGAACACCGGGGAGCTGTTTTTT.

The chain combines TRBV5-1 with TRBJ2-1; the D gene is possibly TRBD1 (6 bases). The CDR3 is made up of 13 amino acids. Trimming pared 0 bases from V and 6 bases from J, leaving 7 bases between. CDR1 SGHRS and CDR2 YFSETQ come from the germline V gene. Here the CDR3 DNA reads TGCGCCAGCAGCTTGGTGGGGGCCAATGAGCAGTTCTTC. Its translation is CASSLVGANEQFF.

The chain is built from TRBV30 and TRBJ1-4; TRBD1 is a possible D gene (5 bases). Trimming pared 4 bases from V and 6 bases from J, leaving 15 bases between. CDR1 is GTSNPN, CDR2 SVGIG, per germline (reference sequence). The CDR3 sequence is 14 residues long. This chain's CDR3 is CAWTKGTGDEKLFF. The DNA for the CDR3 is TGTGCCTGGACCAAGGGGACGGGGGATGAAAAACTGTTTTTT.

This sequence joins TRBV12-3 or TRBV12-4 and TRBJ2-3; maybe TRBD2 (6 bases). The CDR3 loop spans 15 amino acids. With 1 base removed from V and 5 bases from J, the gap between germline ends came to 13 bases. The CDR3 loop reads CASSLGEVPGDTQYF. The CDR3, as DNA: TGTGCCAGCAGTTTAGGGGAGGTGCCCGGAGATACGCAGTATTTT.

This clonotype was detected once. This chain connects TRBV6-5 to TRBJ1-5, with TRBD1 matching 8 bases. Trimming removed 0 bases from V and 0 bases from J; junction bases left unmatched: 16. CDR1 MNHEY and CDR2 SVGAGI come from the germline V gene. This CDR3 region has 21 residues. The CDR3 DNA reads TGTGCCAGCAGTTACTCGACAGGGGAGGCTCTAGCCAAATATAGCAATCAGCCCCAGCATTTT. This sequence encodes CASSYSTGEALAKYSNQPQHF.

CDR3 loop: CASSPGTGERKTQYF. DNA for the CDR3: TGTGCCAGCTCACCAGGGACTGGGGAGCGAAAGACCCAGTACTTC. This chain connects TRBV18 to TRBJ2-5; perhaps TRBD2 as D (6 bases). Deletions cut 2 bases from V and 6 bases from J, with 16 bases between. Germline lookup yields CDR1 KGHSH and CDR2 LQKENI. The CDR3 covers 15 residues. Based on the CDR3 plus reference TRBV18 and TRBJ2-5, the full variable domain is NAGVMQNPRHLVRRRGQEARLRCSPMKGHSHVYWYRQLPEEGLKFMVYLQKENIIDESGMPKERFSAEFPKEGPSILRIQQVVRGDSAAYFCASSPGTGERKTQYFGPGTRLLVL.

J is TRBJ2-4 and V is TRBV14; no clear D. From germline, CDR1 is SGHDN and CDR2 FVKESK. The CDR3 is made up of 12 amino acids. V was pared by 1 base and J by 8 bases, with 6 bases between. Here the CDR3 reads CASSQVRDIQYF. The CDR3, as DNA: TGTGCCAGCAGCCAAGTACGCGACATTCAGTACTTC.

The chain has TRBV14 and TRBJ2-1; D gene uncertain. This CDR3 spans 15 amino acids. V was pared by 1 base and J by 5 bases, with 12 bases between. Germline values: CDR1 SGHDN, CDR2 FVKESK. The CDR3 spells CASSQVGQANNEQFF. The CDR3 coding sequence is TGTGCCAGCAGCCAAGTTGGTCAGGCTAACAATGAGCAGTTCTTC.

This CDR3 is CASSPQTGVSSYEQYF. The CDR3 DNA reads as TGTGCCAGCAGCCCGCAGACGGGCGTGAGCTCCTACGAGCAGTACTTC. The chain links TRBV4-2 to TRBJ2-7, with no clear D. The CDR3 consists of 16 residues. V was clipped by 4 bases and J by 0 bases, with 16 bases between them. Germline assignment: CDR1 LGHNA and CDR2 YNFKEQ.

The chain links TRBV6-1 to TRBJ2-4; 8 nucleotides agree with TRBD1. Germline-derived CDR1 and CDR2 are MNHNS and SASEGT. This CDR3 has 17 amino acids. V lost 10 bases, J lost 0 bases, and 14 bases stayed unmatched. CDR3 loop: CATPGRTGTLAKNIQYF. CDR3 coding DNA: TGTGCCACCCCTGGGAGGACAGGGACCCTAGCCAAAAACATTCAGTACTTC.

This chain connects TRBV10-3 to TRBJ2-7, with 9 bases that match TRBD2. Germline V gene data show CDR1 as ENHRY and CDR2 as SYGVKD. Losses at the gene ends were 4 bases for V and 0 bases for J; bases not matched to a gene: 7. The CDR3 has 16 residues. CDR3 DNA: TGTGCCATCAGTGGAGAGGCTAGCGGGGCCTCCTACGAGCAGTACTTC. As protein: CAISGEASGASYEQYF.

The rearrangement joins TRBV3-1 to TRBJ2-1; 7 nucleotides align to TRBD1. Germline V gene data show CDR1 as LGHDT and CDR2 as YNNKEL (reference sequence). V dropped 1 base and J dropped 7; count of bases not matched to a gene: 4. The CDR3 has 14 amino acids. The CDR3 sequence is CASSQGTGRNEQFF. The CDR3 coding sequence is TGTGCCAGCAGCCAAGGGACAGGAAGAAATGAGCAGTTCTTC.